Sequencing of this T cell receptor beta chain was carried out in a study of cytomegalovirus exposure and HLA in healthy donors. General observations from the study: Most TCR sequences were uncommon, yet certain public TCRs appeared in many donors. It was assumed in the presence/absence analyses that sequencing depth was roughly uniform across donors. Being productive about 87% or about 30% of the time was typical of most TCR beta V segments in an earlier analysis. Being indistinguishable, some V segments were excluded, TRBV6-2 and TRBV6-3 among them.

PCR involved 60 Vbeta and 13 Jbeta primers. Clones were read by immunoSEQ multiplex PCR, and TCRdb kept only the in-frame ones, dropping some. The profile shows some 87,000 clones, 79% of them singletons. About this clone: Its antigen is as yet unknown.

Deletions cut 7 bases from V and 7 bases from J, with 14 bases between. The length of the CDR3 is 13 residues. Germline V gene sequence: CDR1 MNHEY, CDR2 SVGAGI. V usage is TRBV6-5 and J usage is TRBJ2-1; D may be TRBD2 (6 bases). This TCR was sampled from a woman in her forties in good health and CMV-seropositive. The sample taken for sequencing was PBMCs. CDR3 bases: TGTGCCAGCACCGGTAGCGGAGGGAATGAGCAGTTCTTC. Translated, it gives CASTGSGGNEQFF.